A selection of T cell receptor beta chains follows, all from one sample in a study of blood T cell repertoires in COVID-19. Clones were sequenced by immunoSEQ multiplex PCR, and TCRdb holds only the in-frame ones, with some missing. The profile covers 110,000 or so clones, with approximately 90% appearing a single time and roughly 8% taken by the ten largest. The sequencing sample was made of peripheral blood. Receptor source: a human donor in a cohort sampled during active COVID-19. The CDR3 runs from the conserved cysteine through the conserved F or W. The order of the fields is J gene, clone size, D gene, V gene, CDR3 protein, CDR3 DNA. The D gene is left open where the match is weak. A clone size is listed for some rows: how often the clone was seen (once, few, many), or a class if it is expanded.

j_call: TRBJ2-3; clone_size: NA; d_call: TRBD2; v_call: TRBV7-2; cdr3_aa: CASSTILAGGTDTQYF; cdr3_nt: TGTGCCAGCAGCACCATACTAGCGGGGGGCACAGATACGCAGTATTTT
j_call: TRBJ2-3; clone_size: NA; d_call: NA; v_call: TRBV29-1; cdr3_aa: CSVYTSSTQYF; cdr3_nt: TGCAGCGTTTATACATCCTCTACGCAGTATTTT
j_call: TRBJ2-5; clone_size: NA; d_call: TRBD2; v_call: TRBV3-1/TRBV3-2; cdr3_aa: CASSLRRGREETQYF; cdr3_nt: TGTGCCAGCAGCCTAAGGCGGGGGAGGGAAGAGACCCAGTACTTC
j_call: TRBJ1-1; clone_size: NA; d_call: TRBD1; v_call: TRBV6-5; cdr3_aa: CASIQDRVATEAFF; cdr3_nt: TGTGCCAGCATTCAGGACAGGGTGGCGACTGAAGCTTTCTTT
j_call: TRBJ1-6; clone_size: NA; d_call: NA; v_call: TRBV6-5; cdr3_aa: CASSYGSGNSPLHF; cdr3_nt: TGTGCCAGCAGTTACGGCAGCGGGAATTCACCCCTCCACTTT
j_call: TRBJ1-4; clone_size: NA; d_call: NA; v_call: TRBV19; cdr3_aa: CASSIKTGLANEKLFF; cdr3_nt: TGTGCCAGTAGTATAAAAACAGGGCTGGCTAATGAAAAACTGTTTTTT
j_call: TRBJ2-3; clone_size: NA; d_call: NA; v_call: TRBV11-3; cdr3_aa: CASSLVAPPDTQYF; cdr3_nt: TGTGCCAGCAGCTTAGTAGCGCCGCCAGATACGCAGTATTTT
j_call: TRBJ2-3; clone_size: NA; d_call: TRBD1; v_call: TRBV7-6; cdr3_aa: CASSLVRDRGTADTQYF; cdr3_nt: TGTGCCAGCAGCTTAGTTAGGGACAGAGGAACCGCAGATACGCAGTATTTT
j_call: TRBJ1-2; clone_size: NA; d_call: NA; v_call: TRBV11-3; cdr3_aa: CASSSGGGNYGYTF; cdr3_nt: TGTGCCAGCAGCTCGGGAGGAGGGAACTATGGCTACACCTTC
j_call: TRBJ2-2; clone_size: NA; d_call: NA; v_call: TRBV9; cdr3_aa: CASSVQAGGGTGELFF; cdr3_nt: TGTGCCAGCAGCGTACAGGCTGGGGGCGGCACCGGGGAGCTGTTTTTT
j_call: TRBJ2-7; clone_size: once; d_call: TRBD2; v_call: TRBV3-1/TRBV3-2; cdr3_aa: CASSVAGVRYEQYF; cdr3_nt: TGTGCCAGCAGCGTAGCGGGAGTGCGCTACGAGCAGTACTTC
j_call: TRBJ1-1; clone_size: once; d_call: TRBD1; v_call: TRBV14; cdr3_aa: CASSHTGGIDTEAFF; cdr3_nt: TGTGCCAGCAGCCACACAGGGGGCATCGACACTGAAGCTTTCTTT
j_call: TRBJ1-3; clone_size: once; d_call: NA; v_call: TRBV12-2; cdr3_aa: CASRSPTGYSGNTIYF; cdr3_nt: TGTGCAAGTCGCTCGCCGACAGGCTACTCTGGAAACACCATATATTTT
j_call: TRBJ2-1; clone_size: NA; d_call: TRBD1; v_call: TRBV7-8; cdr3_aa: CASSFRTGAYNEQFF; cdr3_nt: TGTGCCAGCAGCTTTAGGACAGGCGCCTACAATGAGCAGTTCTTC
j_call: TRBJ2-3; clone_size: NA; d_call: NA; v_call: TRBV24-1; cdr3_aa: CATSDLRDTDPMDF; cdr3_nt: TGTGCCACCAGTGATTTAAGGGACACCGATCCGATGGATTTT
j_call: TRBJ1-2; clone_size: few; d_call: NA; v_call: TRBV3-1/TRBV3-2; cdr3_aa: CASSQAGANYGYTF; cdr3_nt: TGTGCCAGCAGCCAAGCCGGGGCTAACTATGGCTACACCTTC
j_call: TRBJ1-6; clone_size: few; d_call: NA; v_call: TRBV9; cdr3_aa: CASSVEQYNSPLHF; cdr3_nt: TGTGCCAGCAGCGTAGAACAGTATAATTCACCCCTCCACTTT
j_call: TRBJ2-5; clone_size: NA; d_call: TRBD2; v_call: TRBV7-9; cdr3_aa: CASSPTSGGKQETQYF; cdr3_nt: TGTGCCAGCAGCCCCACTAGCGGGGGGAAACAAGAGACCCAGTACTTC
j_call: TRBJ1-6; clone_size: NA; d_call: TRBD1; v_call: TRBV10-3; cdr3_aa: CAISESTGSSYNSPLHF; cdr3_nt: TGTGCCATCAGTGAGTCGACAGGGAGCTCCTATAATTCACCCCTCCACTTT
j_call: TRBJ2-7; clone_size: NA; d_call: TRBD2; v_call: TRBV11-3; cdr3_aa: CASSLGSGSAYEQYF; cdr3_nt: TGTGCCAGCAGCTTAGGTAGCGGGAGTGCCTACGAGCAGTACTTC
j_call: TRBJ1-4; clone_size: NA; d_call: NA; v_call: TRBV9; cdr3_aa: CASSARGATNEKLFF; cdr3_nt: TGTGCCAGCAGCGCTCGGGGTGCAACTAATGAAAAACTGTTTTTT
j_call: TRBJ2-7; clone_size: NA; d_call: NA; v_call: TRBV5-1; cdr3_aa: CASSNQGYEQYF; cdr3_nt: TGCGCCAGCAGCAACCAGGGGTACGAGCAGTACTTC
j_call: TRBJ1-1; clone_size: NA; d_call: NA; v_call: TRBV5-1; cdr3_aa: CASQDGTRGTEAFF; cdr3_nt: TGCGCCAGCCAAGACGGTACCCGGGGCACTGAAGCTTTCTTT
j_call: TRBJ2-5; clone_size: NA; d_call: TRBD2; v_call: TRBV19; cdr3_aa: CASSQLAGGWETQYF; cdr3_nt: TGTGCCAGTAGTCAACTAGCGGGAGGGTGGGAGACCCAGTACTTC
j_call: TRBJ1-1; clone_size: NA; d_call: TRBD1; v_call: TRBV11-2; cdr3_aa: CASSLRDRVTTTEAFF; cdr3_nt: TGTGCCAGCAGCCTCCGGGACAGGGTAACGACCACTGAAGCTTTCTTT
j_call: TRBJ1-4; clone_size: NA; d_call: NA; v_call: TRBV7-9; cdr3_aa: CASRKGGGVSEKLFF; cdr3_nt: TGTGCCAGCAGAAAAGGAGGAGGGGTTAGTGAAAAACTGTTTTTT
j_call: TRBJ2-7; clone_size: once; d_call: TRBD1; v_call: TRBV5-8; cdr3_aa: CASRVTGLESTYEQYF; cdr3_nt: TGTGCCAGCAGAGTGACAGGGCTTGAATCAACCTACGAGCAGTACTTC
j_call: TRBJ1-2; clone_size: NA; d_call: TRBD1; v_call: TRBV7-2; cdr3_aa: CASSLRGGRGYTF; cdr3_nt: TGTGCCAGCAGCCTGAGAGGGGGCCGTGGCTACACCTTC
j_call: TRBJ2-2; clone_size: NA; d_call: TRBD2; v_call: TRBV7-6; cdr3_aa: CASSLTTSPNTGELFF; cdr3_nt: TGTGCCAGCAGCTTAACGACTAGCCCGAACACCGGGGAGCTGTTTTTT
j_call: TRBJ1-6; clone_size: NA; d_call: TRBD1; v_call: TRBV28; cdr3_aa: CASNKPRQGPYNSPLHF; cdr3_nt: TGTGCCAGCAATAAGCCCCGACAGGGGCCCTATAATTCACCCCTCCACTTT
j_call: TRBJ2-1; clone_size: NA; d_call: TRBD2; v_call: TRBV27; cdr3_aa: CASQGAGGGNEQFF; cdr3_nt: TGTGCCAGCCAAGGTGCGGGAGGTGGTAATGAGCAGTTCTTC
j_call: TRBJ2-1; clone_size: NA; d_call: TRBD1; v_call: TRBV6-5; cdr3_aa: CASNRGENEQFF; cdr3_nt: TGTGCCAGTAACAGGGGTGAGAATGAGCAGTTCTTC
j_call: TRBJ2-1; clone_size: NA; d_call: NA; v_call: TRBV4-2; cdr3_aa: CASSLRLNNEQFF; cdr3_nt: TGTGCCAGCAGCCTCAGGCTGAACAATGAGCAGTTCTTC
j_call: TRBJ1-2; clone_size: NA; d_call: TRBD1; v_call: TRBV3-1/TRBV3-2; cdr3_aa: CASSQGGPTGGEGGYTF; cdr3_nt: TGTGCCAGCAGCCAAGGGGGTCCGACAGGGGGCGAGGGTGGCTACACCTTC
j_call: TRBJ2-6; clone_size: NA; d_call: TRBD1; v_call: TRBV19; cdr3_aa: CASTDPGQGAPGANVLTF; cdr3_nt: TGTGCCAGTACCGACCCGGGACAGGGGGCGCCCGGGGCCAACGTCCTGACTTTC
j_call: TRBJ2-2; clone_size: NA; d_call: TRBD1; v_call: TRBV4-1; cdr3_aa: CASSQVGDRAGTGELFF; cdr3_nt: TGCGCCAGCAGCCAAGTGGGGGACAGGGCTGGCACCGGGGAGCTGTTTTTT
j_call: TRBJ2-1; clone_size: NA; d_call: NA; v_call: TRBV4-1; cdr3_aa: CASSPGLAKSSYNEQFF; cdr3_nt: TGCGCCAGCAGCCCTGGGCTAGCGAAAAGCTCCTACAATGAGCAGTTCTTC
j_call: TRBJ1-4; clone_size: NA; d_call: NA; v_call: TRBV5-1; cdr3_aa: CASSKDGPAGEKLFF; cdr3_nt: TGCGCCAGCAGCAAGGACGGGCCGGCGGGTGAAAAACTGTTTTTT
j_call: TRBJ2-1; clone_size: NA; d_call: TRBD1; v_call: TRBV27; cdr3_aa: CASSLYIGQGAGEQFF; cdr3_nt: TGTGCCAGCAGCCTTTACATAGGACAGGGGGCGGGTGAGCAGTTCTTC
j_call: TRBJ1-1; clone_size: NA; d_call: TRBD1; v_call: TRBV7-9; cdr3_aa: CASSSTTGRGNTEAFF; cdr3_nt: TGTGCCAGCAGCTCCACGACAGGGCGGGGGAACACTGAAGCTTTCTTT
j_call: TRBJ2-7; clone_size: NA; d_call: NA; v_call: TRBV11-3; cdr3_aa: CASSSMAGVTYEQYF; cdr3_nt: TGTGCCAGCAGCTCAATGGCCGGGGTAACCTACGAGCAGTACTTC
j_call: TRBJ2-7; clone_size: once; d_call: TRBD1; v_call: TRBV27; cdr3_aa: CASSSGTVYEQYF; cdr3_nt: TGTGCCAGCAGTTCCGGGACAGTCTACGAGCAGTACTTC
j_call: TRBJ2-7; clone_size: NA; d_call: TRBD1; v_call: TRBV2; cdr3_aa: CASRKDRGSYEQYF; cdr3_nt: TGTGCCAGCAGGAAGGACAGGGGATCCTACGAGCAGTACTTC
j_call: TRBJ1-6; clone_size: NA; d_call: NA; v_call: TRBV9; cdr3_aa: CASSPGDNQRLGPLHF; cdr3_nt: TGTGCCAGCAGCCCCGGGGACAATCAACGCTTGGGACCCCTCCACTTT
j_call: TRBJ1-2; clone_size: NA; d_call: NA; v_call: TRBV5-8; cdr3_aa: CASSLEGGWGYTF; cdr3_nt: TGTGCCAGCAGCTTGGAAGGGGGTTGGGGCTACACCTTC
j_call: TRBJ2-1; clone_size: NA; d_call: NA; v_call: TRBV19; cdr3_aa: CASSTRDRVSGSPYNEQFF; cdr3_nt: TGTGCCAGTAGTACCCGGGACAGGGTGAGCGGGAGTCCCTACAATGAGCAGTTCTTC
j_call: TRBJ1-3; clone_size: NA; d_call: NA; v_call: TRBV15; cdr3_aa: CATSRDRRSSGNTIYF; cdr3_nt: TGTGCCACCAGCAGAGATCGCCGGAGCTCTGGAAACACCATATATTTT
j_call: TRBJ1-5; clone_size: NA; d_call: NA; v_call: TRBV24-1; cdr3_aa: CATSDGRGNNQPQHF; cdr3_nt: TGTGCCACCAGTGATGGCCGAGGGAACAATCAGCCCCAGCATTTT
j_call: TRBJ2-3; clone_size: NA; d_call: TRBD1; v_call: TRBV18; cdr3_aa: CASSPGQGESDTQYF; cdr3_nt: TGTGCCAGCTCACCAGGACAGGGGGAAAGTGATACGCAGTATTTT
j_call: TRBJ2-1; clone_size: NA; d_call: TRBD2; v_call: TRBV5-1; cdr3_aa: CASSDTSGSVDEQFF; cdr3_nt: TGCGCCAGCAGCGACACTAGCGGGAGCGTCGATGAGCAGTTCTTC
j_call: TRBJ2-2; clone_size: NA; d_call: TRBD1; v_call: TRBV6-6; cdr3_aa: CASSYSDRGLTGELFF; cdr3_nt: TGTGCCAGCAGTTACTCGGACAGGGGGCTAACCGGGGAGCTGTTTTTT
j_call: TRBJ1-2; clone_size: NA; d_call: TRBD1; v_call: TRBV4-1; cdr3_aa: CASSPGQGATGGYTF; cdr3_nt: TGCGCCAGCAGCCCCGGACAGGGGGCCACCGGCGGCTACACCTTC